What follows describes a single T cell receptor beta chain. Its antigen is not identified. The CDR3 totals 13 residues. V was trimmed by 5 bases and J by 6 bases, leaving 13 bases between them. In germline, CDR1 is SEHNR, CDR2 FQNEAQ (reference sequence). The record originates from a study of vaccination and CD4 T cells after COVID-19. Study-level background: The post-vaccine samples came a median approximately 72 days after dose two (range 14 to 241).

Stated treatment: roughly nine-day PBMC culture with coronavirus spike peptide pools or control peptides (ViraFEST assay). Sequencing of cultured CD4+ T cell DNA used the Oncomine TCR Beta short-read assay. A single record per CDR3 protein comes from TCRdb applying MiXCR to the PCR reads. The table records approximately 20,000 distinct CDR3 sequences, under 60% of them present only once. The rearrangement uses TRBV7-9 and TRBJ1-1; D not certain. The TCR sequence derives from a human donor who had recovered from COVID-19. Sequencing input: CD4+ T cells from blood, cultured in vitro. The DNA of the CDR3 is TGTGCCAGCAGCCCTAGACGACAAGCTGAAGCTTTCTTT. This codes for CASSPRRQAEAFF.